The clone carrying this TCR beta chain was recorded a few times. TCRdb reprocessed the 5' RACE reads via MiXCR and lists one record per CDR3 protein. The sample records about 62,000 distinct CDR3 sequences, just under 30% being singletons. Germline-derived CDR1 and CDR2 are SQVTM and ANQGSEA. V was clipped by 4 bases and J by 2 bases, with 12 bases between them. The CDR3 spans 13 residues. The chain joins TRBV29-1 to TRBJ2-7; D tentatively reads TRBD1 or TRBD2 (5 bases each). The sample comprised tumor-infiltrating naive CD4+ T cells sorted from the breast tumor. Subset described: naive CD4+ T cells, CD4+CD45RA+CD25-. The sequence derives from a female donor with breast cancer. This CDR3 reads CSVGGSSPYEQYF. The DNA of the CDR3 is TGCAGCGTTGGGGGGAGCAGCCCCTACGAGCAGTACTTC.